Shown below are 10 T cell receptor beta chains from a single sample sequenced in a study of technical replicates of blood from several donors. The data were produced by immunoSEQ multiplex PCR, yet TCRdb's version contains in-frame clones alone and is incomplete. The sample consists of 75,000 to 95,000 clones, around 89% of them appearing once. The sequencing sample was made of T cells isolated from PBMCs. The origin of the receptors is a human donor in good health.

The CDR3 nucleotides read TGTGCCAGCAGCCCTGGGACAGGGCCTCGGGATACGCAGTATTTT. Encoded protein: CASSPGTGPRDTQYF. The genes are TRBV11-2 and TRBJ2-3; TRBD1 matches 9 bases. The CDR3 is made up of 15 amino acids. Germline V gene data show CDR1 as SGHAT and CDR2 as FQNNGV. V lost 5 bases, J lost 6 bases, and 9 bases stayed unmatched.

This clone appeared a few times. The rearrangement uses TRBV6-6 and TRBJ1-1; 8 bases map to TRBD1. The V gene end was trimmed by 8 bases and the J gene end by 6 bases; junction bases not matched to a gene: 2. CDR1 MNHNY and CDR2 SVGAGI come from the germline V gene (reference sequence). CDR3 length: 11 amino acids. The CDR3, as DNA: TGTGCCAGCCGACAGGGGTCTGAAGCTTTCTTT. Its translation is CASRQGSEAFF.

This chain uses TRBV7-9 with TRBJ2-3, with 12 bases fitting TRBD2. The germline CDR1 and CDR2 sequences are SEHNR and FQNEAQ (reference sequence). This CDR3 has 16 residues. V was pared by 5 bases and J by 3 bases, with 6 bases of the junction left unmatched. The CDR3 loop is CASSGTSGRMTDTQYF. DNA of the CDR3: TGTGCCAGCAGCGGAACTAGCGGGAGGATGACAGATACGCAGTATTTT.

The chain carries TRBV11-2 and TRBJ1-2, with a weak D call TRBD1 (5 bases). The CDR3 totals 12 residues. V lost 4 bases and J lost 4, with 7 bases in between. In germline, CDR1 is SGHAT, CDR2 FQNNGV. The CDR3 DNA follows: TGTGCCAGCAGCTCAACAGGCTATGGCTACACCTTC. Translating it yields CASSSTGYGYTF.

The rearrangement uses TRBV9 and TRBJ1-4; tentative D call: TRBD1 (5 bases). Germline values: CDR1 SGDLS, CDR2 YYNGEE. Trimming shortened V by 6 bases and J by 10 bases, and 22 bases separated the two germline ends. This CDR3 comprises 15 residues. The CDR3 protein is CASNNVREGSGKLFF. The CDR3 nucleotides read TGTGCCAGCAATAATGTACGGGAGGGGAGCGGAAAACTGTTTTTT.

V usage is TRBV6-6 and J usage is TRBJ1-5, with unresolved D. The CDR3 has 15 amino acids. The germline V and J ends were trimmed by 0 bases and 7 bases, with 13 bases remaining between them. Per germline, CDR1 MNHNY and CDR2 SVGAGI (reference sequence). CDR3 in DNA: TGTGCCAGCAGTTACTCGACGGGAGTCCACCAGCCCCAGCATTTT. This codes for CASSYSTGVHQPQHF.

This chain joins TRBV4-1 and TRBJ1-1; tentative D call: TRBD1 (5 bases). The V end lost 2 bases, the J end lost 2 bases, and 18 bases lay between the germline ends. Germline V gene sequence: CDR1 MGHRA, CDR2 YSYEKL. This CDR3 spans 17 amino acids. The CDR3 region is CASSQTQPGLLNTEAFF. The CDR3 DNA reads TGCGCCAGCAGCCAAACCCAGCCGGGACTGCTTAACACTGAAGCTTTCTTT.

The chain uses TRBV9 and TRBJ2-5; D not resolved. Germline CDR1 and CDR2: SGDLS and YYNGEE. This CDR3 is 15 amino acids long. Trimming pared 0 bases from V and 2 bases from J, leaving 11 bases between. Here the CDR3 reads CASSVGAVVQETQYF. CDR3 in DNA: TGTGCCAGCAGCGTAGGTGCGGTAGTACAAGAGACCCAGTACTTC. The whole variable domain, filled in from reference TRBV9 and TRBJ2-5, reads DSGVTQTPKHLITATGQRVTLRCSPRSGDLSVYWYQQSLDQGLQFLIQYYNGEERAKGNILERFSAQQFPDLHSELNLSSLELGDSALYFCASSVGAVVQETQYFGPGTRLLVL.

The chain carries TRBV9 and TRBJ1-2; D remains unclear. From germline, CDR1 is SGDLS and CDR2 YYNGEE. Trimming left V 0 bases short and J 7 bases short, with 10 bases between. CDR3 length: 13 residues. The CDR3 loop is CASSVGQTSGYTF. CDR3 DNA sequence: TGTGCCAGCAGCGTAGGACAAACTTCTGGCTACACCTTC.

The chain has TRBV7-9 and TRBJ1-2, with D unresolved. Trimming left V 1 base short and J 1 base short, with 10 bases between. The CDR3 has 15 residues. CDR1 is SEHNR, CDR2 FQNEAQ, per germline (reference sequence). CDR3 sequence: CASSLGGYDNYGYTF. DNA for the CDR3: TGTGCCAGCAGCTTAGGAGGCTACGATAACTATGGCTACACCTTC.